This T cell receptor beta chain came from a study of CD8+ T cells in alopecia areata (dated by TCRdb to between 2018 and 2020). With regard to the full study: Treated patients were enrolled in an open-label pilot trial of oral tofacitinib at 5 to 10 mg twice daily for moderate-to-severe alopecia areata. Tofacitinib was given for 6 to 18 months, followed by 6 months of follow-up off drug to assess delayed response and recurrence. RNA was obtained with the PAXgene miRNA kit for fixed scalp, the miRNeasy kit for PBMCs, and the RNeasy kit for mouse skin. immunoSEQ multiplex PCR using 35 Vbeta forward primers and 13 Jbeta reverse primers was used to amplify TCRbeta CDR3 regions. High-throughput TCRbeta sequencing was used to examine T cell clonal expansion in alopecia areata in both the C3H/HeJ mouse model and human patients. For the treated patients, the SALT score, which quantifies what percentage of scalp surface area is affected, served as the measure of disease severity. Clonality in the scalp was compared among normal scalp (n=4), patchy alopecia areata scalp (n=8), and alopecia totalis/universalis scalp (n=8). Human TCRbeta sequencing covered scalp tissue and sorted CD4+ and CD8+ peripheral blood T cells from patchy and totalis/universalis alopecia areata patients and healthy controls. Biopsies were taken from tofacitinib-treated patients at baseline and at 4 and 24 weeks of treatment, and a later scalp biopsy was taken in several of the tofacitinib-treated patients.

On the study overall, not on this receptor specifically: Many expanded lesional clones were found to persist in scalp and blood during tofacitinib treatment, and relapse after treatment cessation may be partly explained by this persistence. With tofacitinib, both scalp clonality and the number of expanded CD8+ clones among the top 100 scalp clones went down significantly. Resident alphabeta T cells in normal human skin are also sequenced, complicating scalp TCR repertoire analysis, unlike mouse skin dominated by gammadelta T cells. Compared with mice, TCR sequences shared between patients were less clear, possibly partly because of HLA diversity across the patient population. The treated cohort was small, with a single nonresponder, so links between baseline CD8+ expansion and response need larger studies. Compared with normal scalp, lesional scalp had higher clonality and more expanded CD8+ clones, particularly in alopecia totalis/universalis, a pattern that suggests antigenic drive.

A note on this clone: This clone's antigen is unknown. Per-base qualities were not stored, and no clone one base away is much larger.

The meaning of the sample's treatment or condition label: oral pan-JAK inhibitor, 5-10 mg twice daily. Lesional scalp punch biopsies and peripheral blood were collected from alopecia areata patients. PBMCs were isolated by density centrifugation and stained for CD3, CD4 and CD8, after which CD4+ and CD8+ T cells were sorted on a FACSAria. Inclusive of the bounding cysteine and phenylalanine, the CDR3 is 15 residues long. The CDR3 DNA has 45 bases and is translated from base 1. V sheds 9 bases and J sheds 4 bases, leaving 21 bases between their ends. Libraries were built with the immunoSEQ multiplex PCR assay. For TCR sequencing, RNA was extracted from every sample and reverse transcribed into cDNA to serve as template. SuperScript III was used to make first-strand cDNA, primed with a 2:1 mix of oligo-dT and random hexamers. A synthetic immune receptor repertoire was used to assess amplification bias, and residual bias was removed computationally. In the original analysis: After raw reads were preprocessed to remove errors, the CDR3 was defined following IMGT conventions as running from the conserved cysteine to phenylalanine. Clonality was computed by normalizing Shannon entropy by log2 of the number of productive unique TCRs and subtracting the result from 1. CD4 or CD8 identity of scalp clones was inferred by cross-referencing scalp TCRbeta sequences with sorted blood CD4 and CD8 repertoires. Sourced from immuneACCESS, this table was stored by TCRdb with only in-frame sequences that have V and J called. A share of the clones is absent; for the studies checked, an unresolved V gene accounts for under half, and the remainder has no known explanation. D and trimming come from the DNA, and the V and J calls and clone size come from that table. This sample is represented by some 170,000 clones; approximately 59% of them were singletons. Clones ranked in the top ten supply roughly 17% of the sample.

Sequenced here: CD4+ T cells sorted from blood, sampled at approximately week 60, from a patient treated with tofacitinib. This TCR was recovered from a human donor with alopecia areata. Recombination linked TRBV6-7 to TRBJ1-2; matching of 6 bases hints at TRBD1 as the D gene. TRBV6-7 is annotated as an ORF whose role is uncertain. The CDR3 reads CASPLRRGGSYGYTF. At the DNA level, the sequence is TGTGCCAGTCCCCTCCGACGGGGGGGCAGCTATGGCTACACCTTC.